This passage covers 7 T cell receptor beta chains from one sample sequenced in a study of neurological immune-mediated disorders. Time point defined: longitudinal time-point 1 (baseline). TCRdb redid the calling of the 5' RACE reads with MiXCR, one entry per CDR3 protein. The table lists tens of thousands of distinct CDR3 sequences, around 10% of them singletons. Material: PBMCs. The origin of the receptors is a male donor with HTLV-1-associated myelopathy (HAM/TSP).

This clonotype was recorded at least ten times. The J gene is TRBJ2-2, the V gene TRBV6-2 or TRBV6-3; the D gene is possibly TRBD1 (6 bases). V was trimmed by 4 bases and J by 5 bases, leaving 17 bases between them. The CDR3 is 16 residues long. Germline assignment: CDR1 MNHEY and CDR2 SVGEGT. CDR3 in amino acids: CASSFGSGTITGELFF. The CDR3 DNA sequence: TGTGCCAGCAGTTTCGGGTCAGGGACAATAACCGGGGAGCTGTTTTTT.

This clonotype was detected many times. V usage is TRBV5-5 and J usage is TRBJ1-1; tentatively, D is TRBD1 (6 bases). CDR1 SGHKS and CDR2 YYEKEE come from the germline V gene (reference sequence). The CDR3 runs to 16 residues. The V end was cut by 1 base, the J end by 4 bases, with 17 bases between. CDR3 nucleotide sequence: TGTGCCAGCAGCTTGAAGGGGGGGTTCGGGAGCACTGAAGCTTTCTTT. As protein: CASSLKGGFGSTEAFF.

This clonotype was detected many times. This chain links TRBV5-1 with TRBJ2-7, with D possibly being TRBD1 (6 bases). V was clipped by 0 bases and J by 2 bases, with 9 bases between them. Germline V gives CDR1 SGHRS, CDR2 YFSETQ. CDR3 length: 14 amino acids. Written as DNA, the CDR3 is TGCGCCAGCAGCTTGGCGAGGGGGACCTACGAGCAGTACTTC. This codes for CASSLARGTYEQYF.

The CDR3 nucleotides read TGTGCCAACAGGCCCACCAGCAAAGTCGGCTACACCTTC. Amino acids: CANRPTSKVGYTF. This chain joins TRBV5-5 and TRBJ1-2, with a tentative D call TRBD1 (5 bases). From germline, CDR1 is SGHKS and CDR2 YYEKEE (reference sequence). The CDR3 sequence is 13 residues long. Trimming cost V 9 bases and J 8 bases, with 20 bases left between them.

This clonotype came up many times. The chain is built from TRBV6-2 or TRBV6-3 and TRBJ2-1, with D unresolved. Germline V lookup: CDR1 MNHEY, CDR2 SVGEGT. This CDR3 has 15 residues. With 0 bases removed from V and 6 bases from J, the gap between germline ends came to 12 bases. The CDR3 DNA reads TGTGCCAGCAGTTACTCGACCCTAGAAGGCAATGAGCAGTTCTTC. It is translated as CASSYSTLEGNEQFF.

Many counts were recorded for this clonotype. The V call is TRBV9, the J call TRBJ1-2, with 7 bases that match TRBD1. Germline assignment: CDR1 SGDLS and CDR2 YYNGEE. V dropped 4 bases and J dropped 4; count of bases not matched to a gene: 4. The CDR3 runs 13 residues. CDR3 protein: CASSTGDRYGYTF. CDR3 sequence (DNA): TGTGCCAGCAGCACAGGGGATCGCTATGGCTACACCTTC.

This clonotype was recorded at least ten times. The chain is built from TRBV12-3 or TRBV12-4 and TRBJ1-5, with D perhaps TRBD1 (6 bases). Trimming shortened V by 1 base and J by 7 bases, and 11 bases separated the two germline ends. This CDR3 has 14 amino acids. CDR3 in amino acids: CASSLDEGVQPQHF. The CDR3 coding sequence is TGTGCCAGCAGTTTAGATGAGGGGGTCCAGCCCCAGCATTTT.